Listed below are T cell receptor beta chains from one sample, sequenced in a study of T cell clonotyping in hematopoietic cell transplantation. Sequencing was performed with immunoSEQ multiplex PCR; in TCRdb, only in-frame clones are kept and a portion is missing. The data hold about 41,000 clones, with around 95% observed a single time. The source material was peripheral blood mononuclear cells. The source of these receptors is a man aged 25 to 45 in good health. Some clones in this sample may be carry-over from other donors' samples. Each CDR3 is given with its conserved first and last residue. The D gene is left open where the match is weak.

>TRBV9|NA
CASSVYPDGARRGVNIQYF
>TRBV6-5|NA
CASSYSDGKGYEQYF
>TRBV6-6|NA
CASSYGGGEDTEAFF
>TRBV7-2|NA
CASSVTGLNGELFF
>TRBV6-1|NA
CASRPHMVSNEQYF
>TRBV5-6|NA
CASSPQAGVYGYTF
>TRBV19|TRBD2
CASSIRSGANTGELFF
>TRBV6-5|TRBD1
CASSRDRTNQPQHF
>TRBV6-5|TRBD2
CASTAGGSETQYF
>TRBV2|TRBD1
CASRGDRGSEKLFF
>TRBV5-1|NA
CASSLGGLGGDEQYF
>TRBV6-5|NA
CASRTQGYNEQFF
>TRBV7-2|NA
CASSSMTWVQYF
>TRBV29-1|TRBD2
CGGGPSGSSTDTQYF
>TRBV7-9|TRBD1
CASNPGQGRVETQYF
>TRBV27|NA
CASSDNRGGSYEQYF
>TRBV25-1|NA
CASSDGGYGYTF
>TRBV2|TRBD2
CAGPGLAGVASYNEQFF
>TRBV4-1|NA
CASSPGRARDLGTEAFF
>TRBV19|TRBD2
CASSRTSASTDTQYF
>TRBV27|NA
CASSLSSLYNEQFF
>TRBV19|NA
CASSIERQLGNYGYTF
>TRBV2|NA
CASGGANQPQHF